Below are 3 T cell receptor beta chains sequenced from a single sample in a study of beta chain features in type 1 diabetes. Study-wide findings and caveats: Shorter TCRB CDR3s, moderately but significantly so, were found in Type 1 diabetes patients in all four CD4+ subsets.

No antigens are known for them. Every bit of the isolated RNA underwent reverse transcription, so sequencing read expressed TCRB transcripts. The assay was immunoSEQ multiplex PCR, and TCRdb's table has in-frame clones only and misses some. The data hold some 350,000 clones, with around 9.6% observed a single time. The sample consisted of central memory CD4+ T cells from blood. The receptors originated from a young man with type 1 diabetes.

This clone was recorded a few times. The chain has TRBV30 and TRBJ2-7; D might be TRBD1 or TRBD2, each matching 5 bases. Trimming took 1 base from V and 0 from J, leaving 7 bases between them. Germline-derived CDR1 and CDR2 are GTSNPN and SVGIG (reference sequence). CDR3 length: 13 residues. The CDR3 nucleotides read TGTGCCTGGAGTGGGGGGAACTCCTACGAGCAGTACTTC. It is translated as CAWSGGNSYEQYF.

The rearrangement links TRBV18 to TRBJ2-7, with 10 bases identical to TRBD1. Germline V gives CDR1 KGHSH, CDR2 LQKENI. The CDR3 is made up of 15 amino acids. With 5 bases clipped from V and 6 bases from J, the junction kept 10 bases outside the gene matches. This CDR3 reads CASSEQPGQGGEQYF. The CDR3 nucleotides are TGTGCCAGCTCAGAACAGCCCGGACAGGGGGGCGAGCAGTACTTC.

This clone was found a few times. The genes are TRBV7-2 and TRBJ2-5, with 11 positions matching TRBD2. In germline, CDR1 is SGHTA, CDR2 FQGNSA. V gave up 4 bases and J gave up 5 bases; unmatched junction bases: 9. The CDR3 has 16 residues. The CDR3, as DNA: TGTGCCAGCAGCTCATTAGCGGGAGGGCCTTTGGAGACCCAGTACTTC. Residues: CASSSLAGGPLETQYF.